One and the same sample provided the 13 T cell receptor beta chains below, sequenced in a study of OX40 agonist ivuxolimab in advanced cancers. The table came from immunoSEQ multiplex PCR; TCRdb's copy has only in-frame clones and leaves some out. The data contain fewer than 90,000 clones, 85% to 90% of them singletons. The material was CD4+ or CD8+ T cells sorted from blood, obtained in a trial of the OX40 agonist ivuxolimab. The receptor set was obtained from an adult with an advanced solid tumor such as melanoma, head and neck, liver or kidney cancer.

V usage is TRBV6-5 and J usage is TRBJ2-2; D is ambiguous. Germline-derived CDR1 and CDR2 are MNHEY and SVGAGI. The CDR3 extends over 13 amino acids. The V end lost 5 bases, the J end lost 4 bases, and 8 bases lay between the germline ends. The CDR3 coding sequence is TGTGCCAGCAGTGAGCTGAGCACCGGGGAGCTGTTTTTT. Residues: CASSELSTGELFF.

The rearrangement joins TRBV5-6 to TRBJ2-1, with D uncertain. CDR3 length: 16 residues. CDR1 is SGHDT, CDR2 YYEEEE, per germline. V was shortened by 4 bases and J by 5 bases, with 19 bases between the two germline ends. The CDR3 region has the DNA TGTGCCAGCAGCCCCCTTGGGTCAGGCGCAAACAATGAGCAGTTCTTC. This translates into CASSPLGSGANNEQFF. The complete variable domain, with remaining parts taken from reference TRBV5-6 and TRBJ2-1, reads DAGVTQSPTHLIKTRGQQVTLRCSPKSGHDTVSWYQQALGQGPQFIFQYYEEEERQRGNFPDRFSGHQFPNYSSELNVNALLLGDSALYLCASSPLGSGANNEQFFGPGTRLTVL.

The CDR3 region is CASASLTGANSGANVLTF. CDR3 in DNA: TGTGCTAGTGCCTCATTGACAGGGGCCAACTCTGGGGCCAACGTCCTGACTTTC. J is TRBJ2-6 and V is TRBV12-5; the match to TRBD1 covers 8 bases. The CDR3 covers 18 residues. The germline gives CDR1 LGHNT, CDR2 FRNRAP. V shed 7 bases and J 0 bases; nucleotides not matched to a gene: 11.

The J gene is TRBJ2-1, the V gene TRBV7-2; 14 bases match TRBD2. The junction had 7 bases not matched to a gene; V was cut back by 5 bases and J by 7 bases. This CDR3 comprises 16 residues. Germline V gives CDR1 SGHTA, CDR2 FQGNSA. In nucleotides, the CDR3 is TGTGCCAGCAGCCCTCGAGGGACTAGCGGGAGTAATGAGCAGTTCTTC. Its translation: CASSPRGTSGSNEQFF.

This clone was picked up one time. V is TRBV4-2 and J is TRBJ1-1; D unclear. Trimming pared 1 base from V and 0 bases from J, leaving 6 bases between. The CDR3 extends over 14 amino acids. CDR1 and CDR2 (germline): LGHNA, YNFKEQ. The CDR3 region has the DNA TGTGCCAGCAGCCAAGGCCTTATGAACACTGAAGCTTTCTTT. Amino acid sequence: CASSQGLMNTEAFF.

CDR3 sequence reads: CASSKRTSNADTQYF. CDR3 in DNA: TGTGCCAGCAGCAAGAGGACATCCAACGCAGATACGCAGTATTTT. The chain joins TRBV7-2 to TRBJ2-3; maybe TRBD1 (5 bases). This CDR3 spans 15 amino acids. The V and J ends lost 5 bases and 4 bases respectively, with 16 bases between them. Germline-derived CDR1 and CDR2 are SGHTA and FQGNSA.

The chain combines TRBV11-1 with TRBJ2-7, with TRBD1 matching over 11 bases. Trimming at V came to 3 bases and at J to 7 bases, leaving 5 bases not matched to a gene. The CDR3 runs to 14 residues. Germline loops: CDR1 SGHAT, CDR2 FQDESV (reference sequence). CDR3: CASSFWTGGAEQYF. CDR3 DNA sequence: TGTGCCAGCAGCTTTTGGACAGGGGGCGCGGAGCAGTACTTC.

V gene TRBV9 combines with J gene TRBJ1-1; possibly TRBD1 for D (6 bases). Trimming removed 0 bases from V and 1 base from J, with 7 bases in between. Germline V gene lookup returns CDR1 SGDLS and CDR2 YYNGEE. There are 14 residues in the CDR3. The CDR3 spells CASSVDRANTEAFF. The CDR3 DNA is TGTGCCAGCAGCGTAGACAGGGCGAACACTGAAGCTTTCTTT. Complete variable domain (other parts from reference TRBV9 and TRBJ1-1): DSGVTQTPKHLITATGQRVTLRCSPRSGDLSVYWYQQSLDQGLQFLIQYYNGEERAKGNILERFSAQQFPDLHSELNLSSLELGDSALYFCASSVDRANTEAFFGQGTRLTVV.

The rearrangement joins TRBV15 to TRBJ2-5; D is ambiguous. The CDR3 is 15 amino acids. V was clipped by 1 base and J by 5 bases, with 14 bases between them. The germline V gene has CDR1 LNHNV and CDR2 YYDKDF (reference sequence). The CDR3 DNA reads as TGTGCCACCAGCAGAGTAAAGGCGGTTGGGGAGACCCAGTACTTC. It translates to CATSRVKAVGETQYF.

The chain links TRBV6-6 to TRBJ1-5; tentative D call: TRBD1 (5 bases). The CDR3 has 12 amino acids. Germline CDR1 MNHNY, CDR2 SVGAGI (reference sequence). V gave up 7 bases and J gave up 10 bases, with 14 bases separating them. The DNA for the CDR3 is TGTGCCAGCACCGGGTTGGACACTCCCCAGCATTTT. Residues: CASTGLDTPQHF.

The chain has TRBV5-6 and TRBJ2-3; D remains unclear. CDR3 size: 12 residues. Trimming left V 0 bases short and J 2 bases short, with 1 base between. Germline V gives CDR1 SGHDT, CDR2 YYEEEE. As DNA, the CDR3 is TGTGCCAGCAGCTTGGCCACAGATACGCAGTATTTT. It translates to CASSLATDTQYF.

The chain carries TRBV27 and TRBJ2-1; TRBD1 matches at 7 bases. With V trimmed by 7 bases and J by 6 bases, 21 bases remained unmatched. The CDR3 totals 18 residues. In germline, CDR1 is MNHEY, CDR2 SMNVEV (reference sequence). CDR3 DNA sequence: TGTGCCAGCAAGCCTATAATCGGGGACAGCGTCAAAAGCAATGAGCAGTTCTTC. Translating it yields CASKPIIGDSVKSNEQFF.

The genes are TRBV30 and TRBJ1-5; possibly TRBD1 for D (5 bases). CDR1 is GTSNPN and CDR2 is SVGIG in the germline V gene (reference sequence). CDR3 length: 14 residues. V was cut by 4 bases and J by 5 bases, with 15 bases left in between. In nucleotides, the CDR3 is TGTGCCTGGACAAGAGCAGGGAGGTATCAGCCCCAGCATTTT. Protein product: CAWTRAGRYQPQHF.